Detailed here is one T cell receptor beta chain. Its target is not known. A much larger clone differs from this one at a single base, so this may be a read error. The entry originates in a study of identical twins. This CDR3 has 13 residues. The germline V gene has CDR1 LGHDT and CDR2 YNNKEL (reference sequence). The germline V and J ends were trimmed by 4 bases and 4 bases, with 10 bases remaining between them. TCRdb fed the 5' RACE reads into MiXCR, producing one record per CDR3 protein. Of 1,800,000 or so distinct CDR3 sequences listed, roughly 35% are singletons. Whole-study findings and limits: Cord blood beta clonotypes that were abundant carried fewer insertions, and memory repertoires showed no such trend. Sequences that were out-of-frame, alpha and twin-shared displayed an excess of low generation probability. Zero-insertion analyses were open to partial confounding by invariant MAIT and iNKT cells.

The chain employs TRBV3-1 and TRBJ1-2, with D tentatively TRBD1 (5 bases). This TCR came from a newborn girl in good health. Sequences were obtained from cord blood. The CDR3 nucleotides are TGTGCCAGCAGCCCCAACAGGTCCTATGGCTACACCTTC. It translates to CASSPNRSYGYTF.